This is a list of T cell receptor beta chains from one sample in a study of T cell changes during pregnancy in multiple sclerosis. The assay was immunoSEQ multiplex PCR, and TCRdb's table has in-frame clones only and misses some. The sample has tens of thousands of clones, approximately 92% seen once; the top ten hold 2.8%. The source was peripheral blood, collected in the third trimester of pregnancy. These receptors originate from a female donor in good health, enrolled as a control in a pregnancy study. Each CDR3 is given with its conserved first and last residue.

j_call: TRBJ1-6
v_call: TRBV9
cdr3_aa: CASSAQAGGGARAPLHF

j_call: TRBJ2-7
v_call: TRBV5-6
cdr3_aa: CAAGPSGGSYEQYF

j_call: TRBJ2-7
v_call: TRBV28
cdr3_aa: CASSLEAGGPWEQYF

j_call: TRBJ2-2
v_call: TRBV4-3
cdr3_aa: CASSQDGVGRAGELFF

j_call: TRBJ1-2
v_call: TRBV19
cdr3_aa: CASSETTENNYGYTF

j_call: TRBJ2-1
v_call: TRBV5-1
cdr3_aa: CASSSRRLAEPNEQFF

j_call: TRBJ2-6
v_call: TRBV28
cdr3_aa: CANSPRSGANVPTF

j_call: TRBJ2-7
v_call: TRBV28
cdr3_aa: CASSWGGMLPYEQYF

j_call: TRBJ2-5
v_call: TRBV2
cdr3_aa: CASSEGPQETQYF

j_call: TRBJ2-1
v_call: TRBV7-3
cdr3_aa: CASSLGPGAYNEQFF

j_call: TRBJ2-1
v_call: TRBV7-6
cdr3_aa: CASSSATGGGYNEQFF

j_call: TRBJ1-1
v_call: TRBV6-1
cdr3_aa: CASSEGQGGSRVSVYTEAFF

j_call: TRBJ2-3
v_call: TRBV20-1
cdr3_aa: CSGTQGSQYF

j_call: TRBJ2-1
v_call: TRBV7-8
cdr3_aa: CASSLPLRGRDEQFF

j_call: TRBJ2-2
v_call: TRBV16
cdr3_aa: CASSQQGPSTGELFF

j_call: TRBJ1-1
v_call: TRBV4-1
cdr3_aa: CASSQGRAGRAEAFF

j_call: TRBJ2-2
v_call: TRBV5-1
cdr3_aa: CASSTEPGVSTGELFF

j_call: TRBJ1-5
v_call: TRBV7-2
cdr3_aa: CASSLFDSQNQPQHF

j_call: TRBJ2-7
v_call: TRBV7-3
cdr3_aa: CASSLCTGTNSYEQYF

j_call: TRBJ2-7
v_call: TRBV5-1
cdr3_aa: CASSWDLAGGSYEQYF

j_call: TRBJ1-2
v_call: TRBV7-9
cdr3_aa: CASSLEVSGRAHGYTF

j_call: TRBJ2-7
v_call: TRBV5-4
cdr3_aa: CASSPGEWGGTYEQYF

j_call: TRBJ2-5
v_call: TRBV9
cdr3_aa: CASSVLAGPQETQYF

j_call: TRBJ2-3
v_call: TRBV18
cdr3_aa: CASSPPLLSGSGDTQYF

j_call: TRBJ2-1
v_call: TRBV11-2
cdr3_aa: CASSLEIAGGNEQFF

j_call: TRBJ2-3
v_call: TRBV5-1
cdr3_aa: CASSWTAVSSTDTQYF

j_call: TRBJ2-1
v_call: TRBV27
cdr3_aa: CASSQGYEQFF

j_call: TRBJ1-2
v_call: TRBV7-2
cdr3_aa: CASSLVTGGDYGYTF

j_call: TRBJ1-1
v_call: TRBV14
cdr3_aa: CASSHSPGGTEAFF

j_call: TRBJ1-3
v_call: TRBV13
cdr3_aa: CASSLEGNVQGSGNTIYF

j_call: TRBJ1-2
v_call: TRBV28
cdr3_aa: CASSVVDRLGGYTF

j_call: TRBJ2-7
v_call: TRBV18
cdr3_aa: CASSPGQGPHYEQYF

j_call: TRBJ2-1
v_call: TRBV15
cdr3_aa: CATQRGVYNEQFF

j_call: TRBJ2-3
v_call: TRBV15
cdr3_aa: CATSTPRGGLTQYF

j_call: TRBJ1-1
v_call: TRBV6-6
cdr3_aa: CASSYSRMNTEAFF

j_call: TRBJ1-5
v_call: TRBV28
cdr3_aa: CASSLGENQPQHF

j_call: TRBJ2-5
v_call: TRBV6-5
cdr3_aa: CASSRQGQETQYF

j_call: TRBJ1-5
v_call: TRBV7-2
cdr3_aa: CASSQELNQPQHF

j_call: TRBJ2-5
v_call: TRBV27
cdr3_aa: CASSSGGGWWETQYF

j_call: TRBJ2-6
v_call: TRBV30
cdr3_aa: CAWSALGWRTGANVLTF

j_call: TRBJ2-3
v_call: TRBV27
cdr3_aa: CASSRRPGADTQYF

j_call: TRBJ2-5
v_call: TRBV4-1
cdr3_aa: CASSQRQGPPETQYF

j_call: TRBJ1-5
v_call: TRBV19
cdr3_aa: CASSNGAGYNQPQHF